Included here is one TCR beta chain sequence, with context. Its cognate antigen has yet to be identified. Qualities for individual bases were not recorded, and no much larger clone is one base off. The sample belongs to a study of tumor-infiltrating lymphocytes in primary liver carcinoma (dated by TCRdb to about 2017). Context from the whole study: Between late 2015 and early 2016, 4 to 6 patients in China with histopathologically diagnosed primary liver carcinoma had surgical resection. Of the five patients, three men and two women aged 30 to 69 years, four had hepatocellular carcinoma and one had combined HCC and intrahepatic cholangiocarcinoma. The five patients had tumors staged T1-T3 N0M0, with maximum diameters ranging from about 4.2 to 10 cm. Each sample produced about 3.5 to 8 million productive TCRbeta reads, and read depth showed no significant difference between tissue types. The study combined TCRbeta repertoire sequencing, expression microarrays and whole-exome sequencing across five regions of each liver tumor, with adjacent normal tissue and blood. A total of 35 specimens from 5 patients underwent TCRbeta repertoire sequencing, comprising approximately 25 tumor regions, 5 adjacent noncancerous liver tissues and 5 peripheral blood samples. Repertoires from technical replicates were highly reproducible, with mean shared-clone rates approximately 0.9 and correlation coefficients above 0.98. Here is what the overall study found, with its caveats: Because only the TCR beta chain was sequenced and unpaired alpha chains were not captured, true repertoire diversity is likely underestimated. The top 250 clones made up a significantly larger repertoire fraction in tumors than in blood (p = 0.039). Pairs of tumor regions showed greater repertoire overlap (mean about 36%) than tumor-adjacent pairs (17%) or tumor-blood pairs (approximately 15%), which is consistent with antigen-driven expansion. Since the samples were bulk and unsorted, there was no way to compare CD4+ and CD8+ T cell repertoires. Only 4 or 5 patients were included in the study, and the authors note that the findings should be validated in a larger study.

Starting from about 500 ng total RNA, TCRbeta-specific cDNA was produced by reverse transcription with a constant-region primer and ProtoScript II reverse transcriptase. TCRbeta libraries were built with three nested multiplex PCR rounds, a slightly modified ARM-PCR procedure. Each of the first two PCR rounds ran for approximately 10 cycles using multiplex TRBV1-TRBV30 forward primers together with a Cbeta reverse primer. Sample barcodes and Illumina adapters were added in a final 25-cycle PCR with Deep VentR polymerase. Amplicons of 200-500 bp were gel-purified with a QIAquick gel extraction kit before sequencing. An Illumina HiSeq 2500 was used to sequence the TCRbeta amplicons with 250-bp paired-end reads. As for the original processing: Trimmomatic v0.33 was used to quality-trim the reads, and FLASH v1.2.11 was used to merge paired reads so that full CDR3 sequences could be recovered. MiGEC v1.2.1b assigned V, D and J germline segments to the rearranged TCRbeta sequences. VDJtools v1.0.0 computed clonotype statistics and Shannon-Wiener diversity indices. To reduce sampling bias, subsequent analyses other than the diversity analysis used only the 250 most abundant clonotypes in each sample. Starting from the raw public reads, TCRdb applied fastp trimming at Q25, assembled clones with MiXCR and retained in-frame beta chains. Rows with one shared CDR3 protein collapse into an entry with the most common genes and DNA. TCRdb, rather than the study authors, made the V and J calls. The sample table holds fewer than 350,000 distinct CDR3 sequences, of which 65% were seen once. The ten most abundant clones make up under 8.5% of the sample.

Per the germline V gene (reference sequence), SGHAT is the CDR1 and FQDESV is the CDR2. The CDR3 starts with the cysteine, ends with the phenylalanine, and has 14 residues. CDR3 DNA is the only sequence kept; it has 42 bases, read in frame from the first base. Trimming at the junction amounts to 5 bases on V and 7 bases on J, and the germline ends lie 18 bases apart. Blood RNA was extracted from unsorted whole blood with TRIzol reagent; germline DNA came from the DNeasy Blood & Tissue kit. At the time of sampling, the patients were treatment-naive and had chronic HBV infection. Before surgery, roughly 4 milliliters of peripheral blood were drawn into K2EDTA tubes.

The TCR was taken from a man aged 40-49 years with primary liver carcinoma and hepatitis B virus infection. The rearrangement joined TRBV11-1 to TRBJ2-7, with the D assignment possibly TRBD1 or TRBD2, given 5 matching bases for each. What was sequenced was peripheral blood. The CDR3 in this case is CASSRGGDNYEQYF. The sequence in DNA is TGTGCCAGCAGCCGGGGCGGAGATAACTATGAGCAGTACTTC. The full variable domain, completed from the reference TRBV11-1 and TRBJ2-7 proteins outside the CDR3, reads EAEVAQSPRYKITEKSQAVAFWCDPISGHATLYWYRQILGQGPELLVQFQDESVVDDSQLPKDRFSAERLKGVDSTLKIQPAELGDSAMYLCASSRGGDNYEQYFGPGTRLTVT.